The T cell receptor beta chain described here comes from a study of OX40 agonist ivuxolimab in advanced cancers. Study in general: As their treatment, patients were administered ivuxolimab, an agonistic anti-OX40 (CD134) antibody.

Only in-frame clones appear in the TCRdb table, and some are missing; sequencing was by immunoSEQ multiplex PCR. The sample yields around 75,000 clones, more than 80% seen once. The germline CDR1 and CDR2 sequences are MNHNS and SASEGT. The CDR3 consists of 11 residues. Trimming took 7 bases from V and 7 from J, leaving 10 bases between them. The rearrangement joins TRBV6-1 to TRBJ1-2, with a tentative D call TRBD1 (5 bases). The receptor's source is an adult with an advanced solid tumor such as melanoma, head and neck, liver or kidney cancer. Sequenced here: CD4+ or CD8+ T cells sorted from blood, sampled in a trial of the OX40 agonist ivuxolimab. The CDR3 loop reads CASIRGGGYTF. The CDR3 DNA sequence: TGTGCCAGCATCCGGGGGGGTGGCTACACCTTC.